Listed here is a single T cell receptor beta chain. This specimen comes from a study of blood T cell repertoires in COVID-19. Study overall: Both acute and convalescent COVID-19 samples were obtained from the United States, Italy and Spain.

This table comes from immunoSEQ multiplex PCR, and its TCRdb copy is limited to in-frame clones, with some not included. The repertoire holds hundreds of thousands of clones, with 86% as singletons. The CDR3 has 16 amino acids. This TCR was sampled from a woman in her 30s who had recovered from COVID-19. The specimen sequenced was peripheral blood. This chain joins TRBV21-1 and TRBJ2-2; TRBD2 reflects the table's D call only, with no check against the DNA. TRBV21-1 corresponds to a pseudogene. The CDR3 nucleotides are TGTGCCAGCAGCAAACCGGGGGTCGCGAACACCGGGGAGCTGTTTTTT. As protein: CASSKPGVANTGELFF.